This entry lists 5 T cell receptor beta chains sequenced from one sample in a study of control samples from healthy donors and cancer patients. TCRdb's table, derived via immunoSEQ multiplex PCR, lists solely in-frame clones and lacks some. The table lists under 140,000 clones, around nine tenths of them singletons, with around 3.5% in the top ten. The sample taken for sequencing was PBMCs. The origin of the receptors is a woman aged 55-69 years with lung cancer.

This clone was seen only a few times. V usage is TRBV12-3 or TRBV12-4 and J usage is TRBJ1-5; unclear D gene. V lost 5 bases, J lost 5 bases, and 10 bases lay in between. This CDR3 spans 13 amino acids. CDR3 protein: CASSPMGYQPQHF. In DNA form, the CDR3 reads TGTGCCAGCAGTCCGATGGGATATCAGCCCCAGCATTTT.

The chain uses TRBV4-2 and TRBJ2-1; perhaps TRBD2 as D (6 bases). Germline lookup yields CDR1 LGHNA and CDR2 YNFKEQ. The CDR3 sequence is 15 residues long. Trimming shortened V by 4 bases and J by 0 bases, and 10 bases separated the two germline ends. The CDR3 DNA follows: TGTGCCAGCAGCCCCGAGCGGGCCTCCTACAATGAGCAGTTCTTC. It yields the protein CASSPERASYNEQFF.

The CDR3 region has the DNA TGTGCCAGTAGTATCTCTCGGGACAGGGTTGGATATCAGCCCCAGCATTTT. Amino acids: CASSISRDRVGYQPQHF. The chain employs TRBV19 and TRBJ1-5; 9 positions match TRBD1. CDR1 and CDR2 from the germline V gene are LNHDA and SQIVND (reference sequence). Unmatched junction bases numbered 11, after V lost 3 bases and J lost 5 bases. The CDR3 has 17 amino acids.

This rearrangement joins TRBV6-2 or TRBV6-3 to TRBJ1-5, with 8 bases that match TRBD1. CDR1 is MNHEY, CDR2 SVGEGT, per germline. V was clipped by 3 bases and J by 0 bases; unmatched bases: 4. This CDR3 spans 16 amino acids. The CDR3 DNA reads TGTGCCAGCAGTTATACCGGGACAGGTAGCAATCAGCCCCAGCATTTT. It is translated as CASSYTGTGSNQPQHF.

The V gene is TRBV5-1, the J gene TRBJ2-2; 7 nucleotides agree with TRBD2. This CDR3 spans 16 amino acids. Germline lookup yields CDR1 SGHRS and CDR2 YFSETQ. Trimming at V came to 1 base and at J to 3 bases, leaving 6 bases not matched to a gene. CDR3 amino acids: CASSLPGAGDTGELFF. CDR3 sequence (DNA): TGCGCCAGCAGCTTGCCTGGTGCGGGGGACACCGGGGAGCTGTTTTTT. The full variable domain, with the rest looked up from reference TRBV5-1 and TRBJ2-2, is KAGVTQTPRYLIKTRGQQVTLSCSPISGHRSVSWYQQTPGQGLQFLFEYFSETQRNKGNFPGRFSGRQFSNSRSEMNVSTLELGDSALYLCASSLPGAGDTGELFFGEGSRLTVL.